What follows describes a single T cell receptor beta chain. One entry per CDR3 protein results from TCRdb running MiXCR on the PCR reads. The sample consists of roughly 2,000 distinct CDR3 sequences, around 49% of them appearing once. The data belong to a study of CD4 and CD8 cells across lung adenocarcinoma regions. Samples came from patients with localized non-small cell lung adenocarcinoma. CDR3 length: 14 residues. What was sequenced was CD4+ T cells from the center of a lung tumor. The chain employs TRBV21-1 and TRBJ2-3; the table's D gene call, TRBD2, was not cross checked with the DNA. TRBV21-1 is a listed pseudogene. The receptor was derived from a female donor with lung adenocarcinoma. The CD4 and CD8 labels of this study may be unreliable. The CDR3 DNA follows: TGTGCGGGCCTCTACTCTATGAGCACCGATACGCAGTTCTTT. Protein: CAGLYSMSTDTQFF.